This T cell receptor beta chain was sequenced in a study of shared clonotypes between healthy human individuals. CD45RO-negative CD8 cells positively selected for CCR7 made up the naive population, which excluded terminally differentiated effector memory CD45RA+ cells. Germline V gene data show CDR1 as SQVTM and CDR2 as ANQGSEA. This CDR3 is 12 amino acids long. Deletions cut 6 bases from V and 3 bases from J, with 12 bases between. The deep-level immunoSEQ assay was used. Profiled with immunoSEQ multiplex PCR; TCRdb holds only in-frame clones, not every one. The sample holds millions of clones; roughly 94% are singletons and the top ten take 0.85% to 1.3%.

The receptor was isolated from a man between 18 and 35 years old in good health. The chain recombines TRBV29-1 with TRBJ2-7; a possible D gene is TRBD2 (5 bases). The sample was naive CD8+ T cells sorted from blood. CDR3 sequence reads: CSVFSGYYEQYF. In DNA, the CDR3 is TGCAGCGTCTTCTCGGGATACTACGAGCAGTACTTC.